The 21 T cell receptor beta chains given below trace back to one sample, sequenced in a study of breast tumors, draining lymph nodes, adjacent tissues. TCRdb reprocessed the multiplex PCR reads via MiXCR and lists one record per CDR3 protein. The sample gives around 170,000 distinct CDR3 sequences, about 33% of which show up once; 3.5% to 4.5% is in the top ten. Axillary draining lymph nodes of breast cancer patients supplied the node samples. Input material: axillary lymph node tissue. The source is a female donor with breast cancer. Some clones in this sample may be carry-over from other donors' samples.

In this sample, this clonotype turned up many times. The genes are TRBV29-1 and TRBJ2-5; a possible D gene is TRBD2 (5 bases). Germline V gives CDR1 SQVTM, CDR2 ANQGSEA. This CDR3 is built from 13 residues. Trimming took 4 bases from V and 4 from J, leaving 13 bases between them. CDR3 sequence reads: CSVGAGGGETQYF. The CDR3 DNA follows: TGCAGCGTTGGGGCCGGAGGTGGAGAGACCCAGTACTTC. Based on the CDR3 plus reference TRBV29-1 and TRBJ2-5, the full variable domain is SAVISQKPSRDICQRGTSLTIQCQVDSQVTMMFWYRQQPGQSLTLIATANQGSEATYESGFVIDKFPISRPNLTFSTLTVSNMSPEDSSIYLCSVGAGGGETQYFGPGTRLLVL.

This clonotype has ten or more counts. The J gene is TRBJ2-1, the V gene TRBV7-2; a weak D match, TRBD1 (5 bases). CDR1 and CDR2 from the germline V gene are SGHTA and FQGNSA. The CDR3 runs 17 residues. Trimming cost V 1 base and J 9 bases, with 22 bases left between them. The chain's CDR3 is CASSLGQLALFRGEQFF. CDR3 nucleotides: TGTGCCAGCAGCTTAGGCCAACTCGCGTTATTTAGGGGTGAGCAGTTCTTC.

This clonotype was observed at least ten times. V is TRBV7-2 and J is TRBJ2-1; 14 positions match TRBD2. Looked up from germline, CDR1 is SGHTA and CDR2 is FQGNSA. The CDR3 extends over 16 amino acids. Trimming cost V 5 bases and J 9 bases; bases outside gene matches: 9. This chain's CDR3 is CASSPSGTSGSAEQFF. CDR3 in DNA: TGTGCCAGCAGCCCATCCGGGACTAGCGGGAGCGCTGAGCAGTTCTTC.

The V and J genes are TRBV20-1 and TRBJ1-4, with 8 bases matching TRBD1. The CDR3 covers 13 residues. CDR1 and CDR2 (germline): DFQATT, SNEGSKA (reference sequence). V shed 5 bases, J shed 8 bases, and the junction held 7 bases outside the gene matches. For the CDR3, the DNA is TGCAGTGCTCCTTGGACAGGGATCGAAAAACTGTTTTTT. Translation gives CSAPWTGIEKLFF.

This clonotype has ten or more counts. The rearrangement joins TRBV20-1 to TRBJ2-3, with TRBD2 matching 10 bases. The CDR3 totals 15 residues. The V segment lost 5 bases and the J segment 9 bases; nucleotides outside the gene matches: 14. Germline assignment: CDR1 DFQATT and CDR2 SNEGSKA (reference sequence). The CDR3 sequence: CSARVEAGGLETQYF. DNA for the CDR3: TGCAGTGCTCGGGTGGAAGCGGGGGGGCTCGAAACGCAGTATTTT.

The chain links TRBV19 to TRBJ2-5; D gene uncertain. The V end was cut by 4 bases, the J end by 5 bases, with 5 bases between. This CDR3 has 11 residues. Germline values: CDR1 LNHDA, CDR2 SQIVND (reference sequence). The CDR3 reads CASSRAETQYF. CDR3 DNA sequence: TGTGCCAGTAGTAGGGCTGAGACCCAGTACTTC.

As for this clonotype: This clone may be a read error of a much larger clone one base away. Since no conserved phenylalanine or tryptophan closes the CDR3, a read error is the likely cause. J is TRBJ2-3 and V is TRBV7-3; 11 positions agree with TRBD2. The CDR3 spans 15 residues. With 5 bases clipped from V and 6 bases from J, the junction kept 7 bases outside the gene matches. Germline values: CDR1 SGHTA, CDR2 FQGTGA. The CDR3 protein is CASSSSGGAADTQYL. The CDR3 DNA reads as TGTGCCAGCAGCAGTAGCGGGGGGGCAGCGGATACGCAGTATCTT.

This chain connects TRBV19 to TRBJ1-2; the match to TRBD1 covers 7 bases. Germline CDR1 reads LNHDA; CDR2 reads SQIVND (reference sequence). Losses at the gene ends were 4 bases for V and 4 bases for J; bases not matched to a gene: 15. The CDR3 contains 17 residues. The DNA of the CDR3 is TGTGCCAGTAGTAAACCACTCCGACAGGGTTTGGTCTATGGCTACACCTTC. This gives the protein CASSKPLRQGLVYGYTF.

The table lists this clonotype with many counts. This CDR3 reads CASSATSGGGYEQYF. The CDR3 coding sequence is TGTGCCAGCAGCGCGACTAGCGGGGGTGGTTACGAGCAGTACTTC. This chain joins TRBV9 and TRBJ2-7; 12 positions agree with TRBD2. Trimming at V came to 3 bases and at J to 4 bases, leaving 5 bases not matched to a gene. The length of the CDR3 is 15 residues. Germline lookup yields CDR1 SGDLS and CDR2 YYNGEE.

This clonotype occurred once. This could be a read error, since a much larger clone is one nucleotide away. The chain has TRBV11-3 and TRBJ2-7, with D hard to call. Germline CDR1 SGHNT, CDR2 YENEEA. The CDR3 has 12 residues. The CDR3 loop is CASSPTPYEHYF. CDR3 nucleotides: TGTGCCAGCAGCCCGACCCCCTACGAGCATTACTTC.

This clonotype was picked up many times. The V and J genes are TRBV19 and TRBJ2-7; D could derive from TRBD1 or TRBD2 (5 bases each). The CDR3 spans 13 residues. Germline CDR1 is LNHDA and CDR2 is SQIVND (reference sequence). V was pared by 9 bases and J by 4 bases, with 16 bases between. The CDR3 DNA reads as TGTGCCAGCCGGGACCGAGGATCGTACGAGCAGTACTTC. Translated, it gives CASRDRGSYEQYF.

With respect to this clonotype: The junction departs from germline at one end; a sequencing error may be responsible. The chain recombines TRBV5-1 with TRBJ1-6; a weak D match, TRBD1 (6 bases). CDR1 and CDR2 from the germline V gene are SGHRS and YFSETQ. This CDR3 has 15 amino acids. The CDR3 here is CASSRLGGGNSPLRF. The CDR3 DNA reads TGCGCCAGCAGCCGCCTGGGAGGGGGGAATTCGCCCCTCCGCTTT. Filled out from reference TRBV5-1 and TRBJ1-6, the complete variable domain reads KAGVTQTPRYLIKTRGQQVTLSCSPISGHRSVSWYQQTPGQGLQFLFEYFSETQRNKGNFPGRFSGRQFSNSRSEMNVSTLELGDSALYLCASSRLGGGNSPLRFGNGTRLTVT.

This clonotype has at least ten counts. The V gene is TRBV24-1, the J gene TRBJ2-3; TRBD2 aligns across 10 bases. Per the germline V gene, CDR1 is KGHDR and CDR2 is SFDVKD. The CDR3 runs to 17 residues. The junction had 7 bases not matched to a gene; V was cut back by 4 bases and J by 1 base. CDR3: CATSDRAGGPGTDTQYF. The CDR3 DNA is TGTGCCACCAGTGACCGAGCGGGGGGGCCGGGCACAGATACGCAGTATTTT.

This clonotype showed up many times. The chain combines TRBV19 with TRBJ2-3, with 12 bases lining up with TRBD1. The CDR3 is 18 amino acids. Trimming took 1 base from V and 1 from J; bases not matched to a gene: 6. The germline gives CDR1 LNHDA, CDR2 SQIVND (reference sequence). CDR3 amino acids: CASSIVAGQGAGTDTQYF. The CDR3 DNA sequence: TGTGCCAGTAGTATAGTTGCGGGACAGGGGGCGGGCACAGATACGCAGTATTTT. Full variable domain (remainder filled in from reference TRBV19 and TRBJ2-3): DGGITQSPKYLFRKEGQNVTLSCEQNLNHDAMYWYRQDPGQGLRLIYYSQIVNDFQKGDIAEGYSVSREKKESFPLTVTSAQKNPTAFYLCASSIVAGQGAGTDTQYFGPGTRLTVL.

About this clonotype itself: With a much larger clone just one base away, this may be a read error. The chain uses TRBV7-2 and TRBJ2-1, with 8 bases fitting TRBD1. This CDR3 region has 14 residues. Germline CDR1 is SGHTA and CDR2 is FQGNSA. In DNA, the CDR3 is TGTGTCAGCAGTTACGGGGACAGGTCCGGTGAGCAGTTCTTC. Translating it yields CVSSYGDRSGEQFF. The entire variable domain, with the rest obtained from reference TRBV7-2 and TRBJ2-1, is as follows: GAGVSQSPSNKVTEKGKDVELRCDPISGHTALYWYRQSLGQGLEFLIYFQGNSAPDKSGLPSDRFSAERTGGSVSTLTIQRTQQEDSAVYLCVSSYGDRSGEQFFGPGTRLTVL.

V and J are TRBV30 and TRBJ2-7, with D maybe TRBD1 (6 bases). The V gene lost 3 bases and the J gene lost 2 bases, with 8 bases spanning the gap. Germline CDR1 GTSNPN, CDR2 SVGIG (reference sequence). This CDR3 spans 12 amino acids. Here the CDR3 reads CAWSQGPYEQYF. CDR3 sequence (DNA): TGTGCCTGGAGCCAGGGGCCCTACGAGCAGTACTTC. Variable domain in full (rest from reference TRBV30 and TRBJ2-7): SQTIHQWPATLVQPVGSPLSLECTVEGTSNPNLYWYRQAAGRGLQLLFYSVGIGQISSEVPQNLSASRPQDRQFILSSKKLLLSDSGFYLCAWSQGPYEQYFGPGTRLTVT.

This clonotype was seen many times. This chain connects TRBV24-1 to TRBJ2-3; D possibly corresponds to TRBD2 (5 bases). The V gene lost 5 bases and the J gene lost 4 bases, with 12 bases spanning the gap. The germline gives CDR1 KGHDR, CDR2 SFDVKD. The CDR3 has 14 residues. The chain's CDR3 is CATSAYFGADTQYF. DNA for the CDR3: TGTGCCACCAGTGCTTATTTCGGGGCAGATACGCAGTATTTT.

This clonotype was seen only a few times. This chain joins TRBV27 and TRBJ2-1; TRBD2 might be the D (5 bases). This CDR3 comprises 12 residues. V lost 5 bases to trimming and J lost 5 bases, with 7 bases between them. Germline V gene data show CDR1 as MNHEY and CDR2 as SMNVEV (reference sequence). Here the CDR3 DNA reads TGTGCCAGCAGTCGGGGTCACAATGAGCAGTTCTTC. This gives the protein CASSRGHNEQFF.

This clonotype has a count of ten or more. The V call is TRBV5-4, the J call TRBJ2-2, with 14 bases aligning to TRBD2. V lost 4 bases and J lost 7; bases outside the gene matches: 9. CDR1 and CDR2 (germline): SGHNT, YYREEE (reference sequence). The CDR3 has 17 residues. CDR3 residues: CASSLRLAGGLSGELFF. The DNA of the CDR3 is TGTGCCAGCAGCCTAAGACTAGCGGGGGGGCTAAGCGGGGAGCTGTTTTTT.

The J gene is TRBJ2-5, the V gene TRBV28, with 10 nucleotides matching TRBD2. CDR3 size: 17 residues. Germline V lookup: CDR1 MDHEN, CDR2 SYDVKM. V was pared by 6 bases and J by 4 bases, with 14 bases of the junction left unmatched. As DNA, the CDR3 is TGTGCCAGCAGCCCGTCCCCTAGCGGGAGTCTTGGAGAGACCCAGTACTTC. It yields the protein CASSPSPSGSLGETQYF.

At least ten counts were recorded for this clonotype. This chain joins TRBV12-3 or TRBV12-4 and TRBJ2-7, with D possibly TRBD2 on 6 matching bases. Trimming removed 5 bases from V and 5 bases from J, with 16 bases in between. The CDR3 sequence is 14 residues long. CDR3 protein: CASSPWRARNEQYF. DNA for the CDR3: TGTGCCAGCAGTCCTTGGAGGGCCCGGAACGAGCAGTACTTC.